The 24 T cell receptor beta chains given below trace back to one sample, sequenced in a study of beta chain features in type 1 diabetes. The isolated RNA, all of it, was reverse transcribed, so expressed TCRB transcripts were what got sequenced. The table came from immunoSEQ multiplex PCR; TCRdb's copy has only in-frame clones and leaves some out. This table holds hundreds of thousands of clones, around 15% found once. Material for sequencing was naive CD4+ T cells from blood. All receptors derive from a man aged 18 to 29 in good health.

CDR3 nucleotides: TGTGCCAGCAGCTTGTTGCCAGGACATTCCTACGAGCAGTACTTC. This translates into CASSLLPGHSYEQYF. The chain has TRBV5-6 and TRBJ2-7; tentatively, D is TRBD1 (5 bases). The V gene's germline CDR1 is SGHDT and CDR2 YYEEEE. V shed 1 base and J shed 1 base, with 12 bases lying between them. The CDR3 has 15 residues.

This clone has just a few counts. V gene TRBV18 combines with J gene TRBJ2-5; D may be TRBD1 or TRBD2 (6 bases each). Germline loops: CDR1 KGHSH, CDR2 LQKENI. The CDR3 length is 13 residues. V was cut by 5 bases and J by 3 bases, with 10 bases left in between. CDR3 DNA sequence: TGTGCCAGCTCAAACGGGGGCGAAGAGACCCAGTACTTC. Translating it yields CASSNGGEETQYF.

The rearrangement uses TRBV15 and TRBJ2-2; D is possibly TRBD1 or TRBD2 (7 bases each). Trimming pared 5 bases from V and 9 bases from J, leaving 16 bases between. Germline V gives CDR1 LNHNV, CDR2 YYDKDF (reference sequence). The CDR3 has 14 amino acids. The CDR3 sequence: CATSGGRGRRELFF. The CDR3 coding sequence is TGTGCCACCAGCGGAGGGAGGGGGCGCCGGGAGCTGTTTTTT. Combining the CDR3 with reference TRBV15 and TRBJ2-2 gives the whole variable domain DAMVIQNPRYQVTQFGKPVTLSCSQTLNHNVMYWYQQKSSQAPKLLFHYYDKDFNNEADTPDNFQSRRPNTSFCFLDIRSPGLGDTAMYLCATSGGRGRRELFFGEGSRLTVL.

The rearrangement joins TRBV25-1 to TRBJ2-3; a weak D match, TRBD2 (7 bases). The V end lost 3 bases, the J end lost 5 bases, and 15 bases lay between the germline ends. Germline V lookup: CDR1 MGHDK, CDR2 SYGVNS. The length of the CDR3 is 15 residues. The CDR3 DNA sequence: TGTGCCAGCAGTGAGCTAGGGGGGGCCTTAGATACGCAGTATTTT. It yields the protein CASSELGGALDTQYF. The variable domain in full, completed from reference TRBV25-1 and TRBJ2-3, reads EADIYQTPRYLVIGTGKKITLECSQTMGHDKMYWYQQDPGMELHLIHYSYGVNSTEKGDLSSESTVSRIRTEHFPLTLESARPSHTSQYLCASSELGGALDTQYFGPGTRLTVL.

Concerning this clone: This specimen includes other DNA sequences encoding the same CDR3. The chain joins TRBV4-3 to TRBJ1-1; D perhaps matches TRBD1 (5 bases). The V gene lost 5 bases and the J gene lost 1 base, with 8 bases spanning the gap. The germline CDR1 and CDR2 sequences are LGHNA and YSLEER. The CDR3 has 13 amino acids. DNA for the CDR3: TGCGCCAGCAGCAGAACAGGGAACACTGAAGCTTTCTTT. Amino acid sequence: CASSRTGNTEAFF.

The rearrangement joins TRBV2 to TRBJ1-1; 8 positions agree with TRBD1. From germline, CDR1 is SNHLY and CDR2 FYNNEI. V dropped 6 bases and J dropped 3; count of bases not matched to a gene: 3. The CDR3 spans 13 residues. CDR3 residues: CASSPGGYTEAFF. CDR3 nucleotide sequence: TGTGCCAGCAGCCCAGGGGGCTACACTGAAGCTTTCTTT.

This chain joins TRBV29-1 and TRBJ1-1; D is unclear. Trimming removed 6 bases from V and 5 bases from J, with 19 bases in between. Germline V gives CDR1 SQVTM, CDR2 ANQGSEA. The length of the CDR3 is 14 residues. DNA for the CDR3: TGCAGCGTCCCCAAGGCCGTATCCACAACTGAAGCTTTCTTT. Its translation: CSVPKAVSTTEAFF.

This clone occurred a few times. The rearrangement joins TRBV11-2 to TRBJ2-5; 7 bases are shared with TRBD1. Looked up from germline, CDR1 is SGHAT and CDR2 is FQNNGV. The V and J ends lost 1 base and 7 bases, in that order; junction bases with no gene match: 12. The CDR3 is 16 amino acids. This CDR3 reads CASSLVGRGLPVTQYF. The CDR3 nucleotides are TGTGCCAGCAGCTTAGTGGGTAGGGGGCTGCCAGTGACCCAGTACTTC.

The J gene is TRBJ2-7, the V gene TRBV7-2, with 8 bases lining up with TRBD2. The CDR3 spans 14 residues. With V trimmed by 5 bases and J by 2 bases, 5 bases remained unmatched. Germline-derived CDR1 and CDR2 are SGHTA and FQGNSA. The CDR3 loop is CASSPGGTAYEQYF. For the CDR3, the DNA is TGTGCCAGCAGCCCGGGAGGGACTGCCTACGAGCAGTACTTC.

V and J are TRBV4-2 and TRBJ2-4; D may be TRBD2 (5 bases). The CDR3 loop spans 15 amino acids. The V end was cut by 4 bases, the J end by 7 bases, with 17 bases between. Germline values: CDR1 LGHNA, CDR2 YNFKEQ. CDR3 sequence: CASSPASLIGNIQYF. The CDR3 DNA sequence: TGTGCCAGCAGCCCAGCTAGCCTAATCGGTAACATTCAGTACTTC.

V and J are TRBV29-1 and TRBJ1-1; D unclear. V gave up 3 bases and J gave up 0 bases, with 8 bases separating them. This CDR3 has 13 amino acids. Germline loops: CDR1 SQVTM, CDR2 ANQGSEA. CDR3 protein: CSVDAQMNTEAFF. CDR3 coding DNA: TGCAGCGTTGATGCGCAAATGAACACTGAAGCTTTCTTT.

This clone appeared a few times. The V and J genes are TRBV7-2 and TRBJ2-3; 11 bases map to TRBD2. Trimming at V came to 4 bases and at J to 1 base, leaving 4 bases not matched to a gene. Germline CDR1 is SGHTA and CDR2 is FQGNSA. This CDR3 spans 16 amino acids. The CDR3 loop is CASSSPLAGGTDTQYF. The CDR3 region has the DNA TGTGCCAGCAGCTCCCCACTAGCGGGAGGCACAGATACGCAGTATTTT.

This clone was seen only a few times. The gene calls are TRBV6-1 and TRBJ2-7, with a possible D match to TRBD2 (5 bases). Trimming took 6 bases from V and 3 from J, leaving 9 bases between them. This CDR3 contains 12 residues. The germline V gene encodes CDR1 MNHNS and CDR2 SASEGT. This CDR3 reads CASRGAHYEQYF. In DNA, the CDR3 is TGTGCCAGCAGGGGAGCTCACTACGAGCAGTACTTC.

This clone was counted only a few times. The chain joins TRBV18 to TRBJ2-1; no reliable D call. V lost 6 bases to trimming and J lost 4 bases, with 22 bases between them. This CDR3 region has 17 residues. Germline V gene sequence: CDR1 KGHSH, CDR2 LQKENI. The DNA for the CDR3 is TGTGCCAGCTCTTTCGCCCAATGGGGTACCTCTTACAATGAGCAGTTCTTC. Its translation: CASSFAQWGTSYNEQFF.

The V call is TRBV28, the J call TRBJ1-2; tentatively, D is TRBD1 (5 bases). From germline, CDR1 is MDHEN and CDR2 SYDVKM. V was pared by 7 bases and J by 5 bases, with 11 bases between. The CDR3 has 12 amino acids. CDR3 DNA sequence: TGTGCCAGCACCCCCGGGGCTTATGGCTACACCTTC. It codes for CASTPGAYGYTF.

The chain joins TRBV14 to TRBJ1-6; 8 bases align to TRBD1. The germline V gene has CDR1 SGHDN and CDR2 FVKESK. The CDR3 runs 15 residues. V lost 1 base to trimming and J lost 9 bases; unmatched junction nucleotides: 5. CDR3 amino acids: CASSQVTGVTSPLHF. CDR3 sequence (DNA): TGTGCCAGCAGCCAAGTGACAGGGGTTACTTCACCCCTCCACTTT. Complete variable domain (other parts from reference TRBV14 and TRBJ1-6): EAGVTQFPSHSVIEKGQTVTLRCDPISGHDNLYWYRRVMGKEIKFLLHFVKESKQDESGMPNNRFLAERTGGTYSTLKVQPAELEDSGVYFCASSQVTGVTSPLHFGNGTRLTVT.

The chain has TRBV7-2 and TRBJ2-5; D may be TRBD2 (5 bases). The V end lost 5 bases, the J end lost 5 bases, and 9 bases lay between the germline ends. From germline, CDR1 is SGHTA and CDR2 FQGNSA. The CDR3 length is 12 residues. The CDR3 reads CASSRETETQYF. DNA for the CDR3: TGTGCCAGCAGCCGGGAAACGGAGACCCAGTACTTC.

V gene TRBV28 combines with J gene TRBJ2-1; weak D call: TRBD2 (7 bases). CDR3 length equals 11 residues. V lost 10 bases and J 8 bases, leaving 12 bases between the germline ends. Germline CDR1 is MDHEN and CDR2 is SYDVKM. The CDR3, as DNA: TGTGCCACGGGGGGCAGGGATGAGCAGTTCTTC. It translates to CATGGRDEQFF. Using reference TRBV28 and TRBJ2-1 for the parts outside the CDR3, the full variable domain is DVKVTQSSRYLVKRTGEKVFLECVQDMDHENMFWYRQDPGLGLRLIYFSYDVKMKEKGDIPEGYSVSREKKERFSLILESASTNQTSMYLCATGGRDEQFFGPGTRLTVL.

The table lists this clone with a few counts. This chain uses TRBV7-2 with TRBJ2-3; D remains unclear. This CDR3 spans 14 amino acids. In germline, CDR1 is SGHTA, CDR2 FQGNSA. Trimming removed 0 bases from V and 0 bases from J, with 4 bases in between. The CDR3 nucleotides are TGTGCCAGCAGCTTAGCGCACAGCACAGATACGCAGTATTTT. This sequence encodes CASSLAHSTDTQYF.

The chain has TRBV18 and TRBJ1-4; D gene ambiguous. CDR1 and CDR2 (germline): KGHSH, LQKENI. This CDR3 spans 18 amino acids. Trimming pared 1 base from V and 3 bases from J, leaving 18 bases between. CDR3 coding DNA: TGTGCCAGCTCACCACTCTCTGGAGCACGGGGAGCTAATGAAAAACTGTTTTTT. Translating gives CASSPLSGARGANEKLFF.

This clone was found a few times. The chain joins TRBV25-1 to TRBJ2-3; 7 bases are shared with TRBD2. This CDR3 contains 16 residues. In germline, CDR1 is MGHDK, CDR2 SYGVNS. The V gene end was trimmed by 4 bases and the J gene end by 5 bases; junction bases not matched to a gene: 12. The CDR3 protein is CASSALRGGRRDTQYF. In DNA, the CDR3 is TGTGCCAGCAGTGCACTTCGGGGAGGGAGAAGAGATACGCAGTATTTT.

The chain carries TRBV28 and TRBJ2-3; TRBD1 aligns across 10 bases. J was trimmed by 3 bases and V by 6 bases; bases with no gene match: 6. Per germline, CDR1 MDHEN and CDR2 SYDVKM. The CDR3 is made up of 15 amino acids. In DNA form, the CDR3 reads TGTGCCAGCAGCACTCCGGGACAGGGGACAGATACGCAGTATTTT. Amino acids: CASSTPGQGTDTQYF.

The CDR3 nucleotides are TGTGCCAGCAGGCTGGAGACAGTTTCCTATAATTCACCCCTCCACTTT. Protein: CASRLETVSYNSPLHF. This chain joins TRBV27 and TRBJ1-6, with D perhaps TRBD1 (5 bases). There are 16 residues in the CDR3. Trimming left V 6 bases short and J 1 base short, with 13 bases between. CDR1 is MNHEY and CDR2 is SMNVEV in the germline V gene (reference sequence).

The chain is built from TRBV18 and TRBJ2-1; D gene unclear. Trimming left V 3 bases short and J 6 bases short, with 9 bases between. The germline V gene encodes CDR1 KGHSH and CDR2 LQKENI. The CDR3 has 13 amino acids. CDR3 DNA: TGTGCCAGCTCACCCAGCCTTTCCAATGAGCAGTTCTTC. Encoded protein: CASSPSLSNEQFF.